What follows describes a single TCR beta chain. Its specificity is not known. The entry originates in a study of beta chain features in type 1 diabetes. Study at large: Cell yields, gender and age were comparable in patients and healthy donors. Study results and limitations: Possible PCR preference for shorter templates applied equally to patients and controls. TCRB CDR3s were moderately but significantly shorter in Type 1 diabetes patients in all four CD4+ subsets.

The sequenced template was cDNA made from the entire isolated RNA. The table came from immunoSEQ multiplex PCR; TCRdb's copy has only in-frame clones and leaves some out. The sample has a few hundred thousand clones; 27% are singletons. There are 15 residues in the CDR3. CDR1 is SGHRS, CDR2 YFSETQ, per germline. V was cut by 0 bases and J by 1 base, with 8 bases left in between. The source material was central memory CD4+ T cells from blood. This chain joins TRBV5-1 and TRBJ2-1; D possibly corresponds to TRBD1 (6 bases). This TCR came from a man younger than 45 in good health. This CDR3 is CASSLGQGSYNEQFF. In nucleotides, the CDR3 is TGCGCCAGCAGCTTGGGCCAGGGGTCCTACAATGAGCAGTTCTTC.